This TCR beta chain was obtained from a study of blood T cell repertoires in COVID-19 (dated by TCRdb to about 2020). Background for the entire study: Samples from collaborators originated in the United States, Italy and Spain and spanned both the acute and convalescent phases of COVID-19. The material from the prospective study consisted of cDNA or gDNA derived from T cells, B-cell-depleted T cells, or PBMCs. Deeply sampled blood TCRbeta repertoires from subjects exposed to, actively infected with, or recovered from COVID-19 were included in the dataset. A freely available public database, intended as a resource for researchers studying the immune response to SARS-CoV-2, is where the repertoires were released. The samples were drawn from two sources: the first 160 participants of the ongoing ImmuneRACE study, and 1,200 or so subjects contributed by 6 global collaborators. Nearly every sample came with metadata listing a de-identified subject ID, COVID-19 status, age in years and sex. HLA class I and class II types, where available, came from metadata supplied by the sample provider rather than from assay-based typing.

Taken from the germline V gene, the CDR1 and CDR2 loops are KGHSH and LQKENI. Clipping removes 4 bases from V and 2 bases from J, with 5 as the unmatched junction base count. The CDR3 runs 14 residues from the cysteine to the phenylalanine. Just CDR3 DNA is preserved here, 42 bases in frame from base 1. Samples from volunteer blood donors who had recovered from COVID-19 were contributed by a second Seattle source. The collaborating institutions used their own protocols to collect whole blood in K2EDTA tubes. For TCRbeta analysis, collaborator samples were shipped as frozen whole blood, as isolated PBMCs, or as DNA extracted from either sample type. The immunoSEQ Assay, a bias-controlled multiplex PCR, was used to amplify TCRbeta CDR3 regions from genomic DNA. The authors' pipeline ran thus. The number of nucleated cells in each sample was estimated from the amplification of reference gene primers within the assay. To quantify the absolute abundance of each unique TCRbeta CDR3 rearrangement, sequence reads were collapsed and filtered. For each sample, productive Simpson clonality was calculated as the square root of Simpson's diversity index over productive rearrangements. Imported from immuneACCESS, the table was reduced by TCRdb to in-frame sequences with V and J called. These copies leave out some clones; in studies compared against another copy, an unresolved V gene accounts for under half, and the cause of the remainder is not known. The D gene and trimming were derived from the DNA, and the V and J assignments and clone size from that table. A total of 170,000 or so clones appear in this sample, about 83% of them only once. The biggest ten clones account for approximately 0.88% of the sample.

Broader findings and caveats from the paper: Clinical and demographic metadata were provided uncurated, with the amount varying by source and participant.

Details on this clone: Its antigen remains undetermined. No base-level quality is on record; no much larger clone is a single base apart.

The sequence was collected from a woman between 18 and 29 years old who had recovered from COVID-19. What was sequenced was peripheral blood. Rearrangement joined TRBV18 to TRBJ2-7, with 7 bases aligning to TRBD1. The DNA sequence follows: TGTGCCAGCTCACAACCCGGGACAGCCTACGAGCAGTACTTC. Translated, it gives CASSQPGTAYEQYF.